This T cell receptor beta chain comes out of a study of T cell responses to AZD1222 COVID-19 vaccine. Germline assignment: CDR1 SNHLY and CDR2 FYNNEI. V was pared by 4 bases and J by 4 bases, with 7 bases between. The CDR3 has 12 residues. TCRdb keeps only in-frame clones here, not all; method: immunoSEQ multiplex PCR. Of about 140,000 clones listed, more than 80% were seen once; the top ten hold over 0.9%. Material: peripheral blood, obtained on day 0 of MenACWY control vaccination. The V call is TRBV2, the J call TRBJ1-2; no definite D call. The receptor comes from an adult in good health. CDR3 in DNA: TGTGCCAGCAGTGCAGAGGGCTATGGCTACACCTTC. Translating gives CASSAEGYGYTF.